The 21 T cell receptor beta chains listed next were all sequenced from one sample in a study of OX40 agonist ivuxolimab in advanced cancers. To prepare the library, the immunoSEQ multiplex PCR assay was applied. Sourced from immuneACCESS, this table was stored by TCRdb with only in-frame sequences that have V and J called. A share of the clones is absent; for the studies checked, an unresolved V gene accounts for under half, and the remainder has no known explanation. The sample profile shows around 90,000 clones; around 90% of them were found once. 7% to 8.5% of the sample lies in the top ten. Material: CD4+ or CD8+ T cells sorted from blood, obtained in a trial of the OX40 agonist ivuxolimab. Receptors originate from an adult with an advanced solid tumor such as melanoma, head and neck, liver or kidney cancer.

V is TRBV30 and J is TRBJ2-5; 12 positions match TRBD1. The CDR3 has 18 residues. J was trimmed by 1 base and V by 2 bases; bases with no gene match: 11. Germline CDR1 and CDR2: GTSNPN and SVGIG (reference sequence). The CDR3: CAWSIGTGGVAVQETQYF. In DNA form, the CDR3 reads TGTGCCTGGAGTATCGGGACAGGGGGCGTAGCGGTCCAAGAGACCCAGTACTTC.

The count of this clone is one. The CDR3 loop reads CASSSIPGLAGGEQYF. The CDR3 nucleotides are TGCGCCAGCAGCTCGATACCGGGACTAGCGGGAGGCGAGCAGTACTTC. This sequence joins TRBV5-1 and TRBJ2-7, with 15 bases aligning to TRBD2. This CDR3 has 16 residues. Per the germline V gene, CDR1 is SGHRS and CDR2 is YFSETQ. Trimming at V came to 3 bases and at J to 6 bases, leaving 7 bases not matched to a gene.

The gene calls are TRBV6-1 and TRBJ2-3, with D uncertain. The germline V and J ends were trimmed by 1 base and 1 base, with 9 bases remaining between them. The CDR3 length is 15 residues. Germline V gives CDR1 MNHNS, CDR2 SASEGT. CDR3 coding DNA: TGTGCCAGCAGTGAAGTGGGGAAAGGCACAGATACGCAGTATTTT. Translation: CASSEVGKGTDTQYF.

The chain recombines TRBV7-9 with TRBJ1-6, with D tentatively TRBD1 (6 bases). With 5 bases removed from V and 7 bases from J, the gap between germline ends came to 24 bases. The V gene's germline CDR1 is SEHNR and CDR2 FQNEAQ (reference sequence). The CDR3 contains 18 residues. This CDR3 reads CASSHRAVFRGENSPLHF. The CDR3 nucleotides read TGTGCCAGCAGCCATAGAGCGGTTTTCAGGGGTGAGAATTCACCCCTCCACTTT. Full variable domain (rest looked up from reference TRBV7-9 and TRBJ1-6): DTGVSQNPRHKITKRGQNVTFRCDPISEHNRLYWYRQTLGQGPEFLTYFQNEAQLEKSRLLSDRFSAERPKGSFSTLEIQRTEQGDSAMYLCASSHRAVFRGENSPLHFGNGTRLTVT.

This clone is medium-sized within its sample. This sequence joins TRBV29-1 and TRBJ2-7; 9 nucleotides agree with TRBD1. CDR1 and CDR2 (germline): SQVTM, ANQGSEA. There are 15 residues in the CDR3. Trimming took 5 bases from V and 2 from J; bases not matched to a gene: 10. The DNA for the CDR3 is TGCAGCGTTTCCGGAGGGGGACAGGGAACCTACGAGCAGTACTTC. The encoded protein is CSVSGGGQGTYEQYF.

The CDR3 region is CASSDRLAGGRVGNEQFF. The CDR3 DNA reads TGTGCCAGCAGTGACAGACTAGCGGGGGGTCGAGTAGGCAATGAGCAGTTCTTC. The chain has TRBV6-1 and TRBJ2-1; TRBD2 matches 13 bases. The germline V gene encodes CDR1 MNHNS and CDR2 SASEGT. The CDR3 has 18 residues. With V trimmed by 3 bases and J by 6 bases, 11 bases remained unmatched.

The chain couples TRBV15 to TRBJ2-1; tentatively, D is TRBD1 (6 bases). The CDR3 runs to 13 residues. The V end was cut by 0 bases, the J end by 13 bases, with 13 bases between. Germline-derived CDR1 and CDR2 are LNHNV and YYDKDF (reference sequence). The DNA of the CDR3 is TGTGCCACCAGCAGAGATCGCGAACAGGGTCAGTTCTTC. As protein: CATSRDREQGQFF.

The rearrangement uses TRBV29-1 and TRBJ2-2; TRBD1 aligns across 12 bases. CDR1 and CDR2 from the germline V gene are SQVTM and ANQGSEA. The J segment lost 6 bases and the V segment lost 6 bases, leaving 8 bases of the junction unmatched. The CDR3 contains 15 residues. The DNA of the CDR3 is TGCAGCGTCCCGGGACAGGGGGCGTCGGCCGGGGAGCTGTTTTTT. The encoded protein is CSVPGQGASAGELFF.

The chain joins TRBV7-6 to TRBJ2-7, with 7 bases that match TRBD2. The germline CDR1 and CDR2 sequences are SGHVS and FNYEAQ. V trimming: 2 bases; J trimming: 3 bases; junction bases outside the gene matches: 4. The CDR3 sequence is 14 residues long. DNA of the CDR3: TGTGCCAGCAGCTTAAGGCTAGCGGACTACGAGCAGTACTTC. Encoded protein: CASSLRLADYEQYF.

This clone was counted a single time. The chain carries TRBV28 and TRBJ2-7; 10 bases are a match to TRBD1. The V segment lost 7 bases and the J segment 0 bases; nucleotides outside the gene matches: 6. Germline CDR1 reads MDHEN; CDR2 reads SYDVKM. The CDR3 is 15 amino acids. CDR3 coding DNA: TGTGCCAGCACCGTTGGGACAGGGGCCTCCTACGAGCAGTACTTC. It is translated as CASTVGTGASYEQYF. Drawing the rest from reference TRBV28 and TRBJ2-7, the complete variable domain is DVKVTQSSRYLVKRTGEKVFLECVQDMDHENMFWYRQDPGLGLRLIYFSYDVKMKEKGDIPEGYSVSREKKERFSLILESASTNQTSMYLCASTVGTGASYEQYFGPGTRLTVT.

The chain carries TRBV15 and TRBJ2-7; D ambiguous. The germline gives CDR1 LNHNV, CDR2 YYDKDF (reference sequence). Deletions cut 0 bases from V and 4 bases from J, with 10 bases between. CDR3 length: 14 residues. The CDR3 DNA is TGTGCCACCAGCAGAGATCGTGGCAGTTACGAGCAGTACTTC. This translates into CATSRDRGSYEQYF.

Points on this clone: In the same sample, other DNA sequences code for this CDR3. CDR3 in DNA: TGTGCCAGCAGTTTGGGGACTGAAGCTTTCTTT. It encodes CASSLGTEAFF. The rearrangement joins TRBV27 to TRBJ1-1; D gene uncertain. Germline V gene lookup returns CDR1 MNHEY and CDR2 SMNVEV (reference sequence). Trimming left V 3 bases short and J 5 bases short, with 4 bases between. There are 11 residues in the CDR3.

The V and J genes are TRBV11-3 and TRBJ2-1; D is perhaps TRBD1 or TRBD2 (6 bases each). The length of the CDR3 is 13 residues. Germline assignment: CDR1 SGHNT and CDR2 YENEEA. Trimming left V 4 bases short and J 10 bases short, with 14 bases between. CDR3 region: CASSSRGRAEQFF. The CDR3 nucleotides are TGTGCCAGCAGCTCCCGGGGGCGGGCAGAGCAGTTCTTC.

This chain links TRBV9 with TRBJ2-2, with 10 positions matching TRBD2. Germline V gene sequence: CDR1 SGDLS, CDR2 YYNGEE. Trimming took 1 base from V and 5 from J; bases not matched to a gene: 5. The CDR3 spans 16 residues. The CDR3 DNA reads TGTGCCAGCAGCGTACTCCGGACTAGCGGAACCGGGGAGCTGTTTTTT. Amino acid sequence: CASSVLRTSGTGELFF.

The CDR3 region is CASSLLGAGGGTDTQYF. As DNA, the CDR3 is TGTGCCAGCAGTTTACTCGGTGCGGGAGGAGGGACAGATACGCAGTATTTT. This chain joins TRBV28 and TRBJ2-3; TRBD2 agrees at 8 bases. Germline lookup yields CDR1 MDHEN and CDR2 SYDVKM. The CDR3 is 17 amino acids. V dropped 2 bases and J dropped 3; count of bases not matched to a gene: 10.

The count of this clone is one. V usage is TRBV7-9 and J usage is TRBJ2-1, with 13 bases fitting TRBD2. Germline V gives CDR1 SEHNR, CDR2 FQNEAQ (reference sequence). This CDR3 is built from 17 residues. The V segment lost 4 bases and the J segment 6 bases; nucleotides outside the gene matches: 9. The CDR3 loop reads CASSSRTSGRSINEQFF. DNA of the CDR3: TGTGCCAGCAGCTCCCGGACTAGCGGGAGATCCATCAATGAGCAGTTCTTC.

The rearrangement links TRBV27 to TRBJ1-5; D is unclear. The CDR3 has 15 residues. The ends were cut back, 2 bases at V and 3 bases at J, with 11 bases in the middle. In germline, CDR1 is MNHEY, CDR2 SMNVEV (reference sequence). The CDR3 reads CASSLKGHNNQPQHF. CDR3 nucleotides: TGTGCCAGCAGTTTAAAAGGGCATAACAATCAGCCCCAGCATTTT.

The chain has TRBV18 and TRBJ1-2; no firm D call. The CDR3 length is 16 residues. The germline CDR1 and CDR2 sequences are KGHSH and LQKENI. The V end lost 0 bases, the J end lost 4 bases, and 15 bases lay between the germline ends. In nucleotides, the CDR3 is TGTGCCAGCTCACCACCGGGGTCCGGGCCGTCCTATGGCTACACCTTC. Translated, it gives CASSPPGSGPSYGYTF. The entire variable domain, with the rest obtained from reference TRBV18 and TRBJ1-2, is as follows: NAGVMQNPRHLVRRRGQEARLRCSPMKGHSHVYWYRQLPEEGLKFMVYLQKENIIDESGMPKERFSAEFPKEGPSILRIQQVVRGDSAAYFCASSPPGSGPSYGYTFGSGTRLTVV.

The rearrangement joins TRBV6-6 to TRBJ2-7; TRBD1 matches 8 bases. The V and J ends lost 6 bases and 3 bases, in that order; junction bases with no gene match: 7. This CDR3 contains 14 residues. Germline V CDR1 and CDR2: MNHNY, SVGAGI (reference sequence). CDR3 loop: CASRKGQGLYEQYF. CDR3 DNA sequence: TGTGCCAGCAGGAAAGGACAGGGTCTCTACGAGCAGTACTTC.

The rearrangement links TRBV27 to TRBJ1-4, with D uncertain. Trimming left V 2 bases short and J 7 bases short, with 11 bases between. The CDR3 length is 14 residues. Germline CDR1 MNHEY, CDR2 SMNVEV (reference sequence). The CDR3 protein is CASSLHYGGEKLFF. The CDR3 region has the DNA TGTGCCAGCAGTTTACATTACGGAGGTGAAAAACTGTTTTTT.

The genes are TRBV6-4 and TRBJ1-1, with a possible D match to TRBD1 (5 bases). V lost 8 bases to trimming and J lost 5 bases, with 24 bases between them. The germline V gene encodes CDR1 MRHNA and CDR2 SNTAGT. The CDR3 consists of 16 residues. CDR3: CASRDPRGWQKTEAFF. The CDR3 DNA reads TGTGCCAGCCGGGACCCCAGAGGTTGGCAGAAGACTGAAGCTTTCTTT.